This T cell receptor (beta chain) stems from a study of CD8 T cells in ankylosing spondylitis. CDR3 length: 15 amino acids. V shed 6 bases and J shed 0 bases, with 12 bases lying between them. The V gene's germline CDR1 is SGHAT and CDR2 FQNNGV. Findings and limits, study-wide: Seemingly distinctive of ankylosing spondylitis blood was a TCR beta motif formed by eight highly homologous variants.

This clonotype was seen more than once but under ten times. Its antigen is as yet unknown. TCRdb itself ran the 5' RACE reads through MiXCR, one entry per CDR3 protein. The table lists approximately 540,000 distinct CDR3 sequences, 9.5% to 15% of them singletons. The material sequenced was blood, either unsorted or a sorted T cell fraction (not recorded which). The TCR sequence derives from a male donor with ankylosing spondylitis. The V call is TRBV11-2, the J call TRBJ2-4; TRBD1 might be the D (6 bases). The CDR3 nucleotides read TGTGCCAGCAGTAGGGGGACGCTAGCCAAAAACATTCAGTACTTC. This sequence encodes CASSRGTLAKNIQYF. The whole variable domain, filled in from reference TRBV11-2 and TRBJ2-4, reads EAGVAQSPRYKIIEKRQSVAFWCNPISGHATLYWYQQILGQGPKLLIQFQNNGVVDDSQLPKDRFSAERLKGVDSTLKIQPAKLEDSAVYLCASSRGTLAKNIQYFGAGTRLSVL.